This TCR beta chain is from a study of cytomegalovirus exposure and HLA in healthy donors. Study outcomes and limitations: Earlier findings revealed that most TCR beta V segments proved productive either about 90% or about 30% of the time. Sequencing likely caused a cluster of highly shared sequence variants. Exclusion as indistinguishable affected some V segments, including TRBV6-2 and TRBV6-3. It was taken for granted in presence/absence analyses that sequencing depth across donors was roughly uniform.

Worth noting for this clone: Its target is unknown.

PCR involved 60 Vbeta and 13 Jbeta primers. Profiling relied on immunoSEQ multiplex PCR, and the TCRdb table lists in-frame clones only, not all of them. The table records 75,000 to 90,000 clones, 55% to 65% of them present only once. CDR1 and CDR2 from the germline V gene are SNHLY and FYNNEI. The CDR3 is 17 residues long. V was shortened by 6 bases and J by 2 bases, with 22 bases between the two germline ends. This receptor was obtained from a woman aged 40 to 50 in good health and CMV-seropositive. Input material: PBMCs. V gene TRBV2 combines with J gene TRBJ2-5, with D maybe TRBD1 (5 bases). CDR3 residues: CASRANFRVVGQETQYF. The CDR3 DNA is TGTGCCAGCAGAGCCAACTTCAGGGTGGTTGGACAAGAGACCCAGTACTTC.